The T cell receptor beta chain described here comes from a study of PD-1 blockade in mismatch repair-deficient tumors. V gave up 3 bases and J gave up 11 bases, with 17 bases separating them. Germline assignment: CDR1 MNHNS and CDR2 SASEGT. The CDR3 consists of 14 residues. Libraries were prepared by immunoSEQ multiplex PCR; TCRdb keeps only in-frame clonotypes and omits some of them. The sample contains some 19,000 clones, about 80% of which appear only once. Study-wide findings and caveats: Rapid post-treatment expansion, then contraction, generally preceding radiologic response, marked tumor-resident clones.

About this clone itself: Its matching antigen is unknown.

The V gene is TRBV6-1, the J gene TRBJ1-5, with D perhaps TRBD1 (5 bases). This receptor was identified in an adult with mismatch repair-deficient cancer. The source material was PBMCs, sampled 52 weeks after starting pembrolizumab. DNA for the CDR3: TGTGCCAGCAGTGATAGTTGGGGGGTCGGGTCCCAGCATTTT. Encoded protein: CASSDSWGVGSQHF.